The T cell receptor (beta chain) described here comes from a study of T cell responses to AZD1222 COVID-19 vaccine. Study context: Whether given at about 4 or about 12 weeks, second doses were pooled. Study results and limitations: There were vaccine-associated CD4 TCRs across spike, dominant at 160-218 and 743-854.

For this clone: What it binds is not known.

The germline V gene has CDR1 GTSNPN and CDR2 SVGIG (reference sequence). Trimming stripped 4 bases from V and 7 bases from J, with 11 bases between. The CDR3 contains 12 residues. Only in-frame clones appear in the TCRdb table, and some are missing; sequencing was by immunoSEQ multiplex PCR. Among 75,000 to 90,000 clones, 90% were seen once, and the ten largest hold 5.2%. Sequences were derived from peripheral blood, sampled on day 0 of AZD1222 vaccination. V and J are TRBV30 and TRBJ2-1, with a tentative D call TRBD1 (6 bases). This TCR derives from an adult in good health. Here the CDR3 reads CAWTPRGNEQFF. CDR3 nucleotide sequence: TGTGCCTGGACTCCCAGGGGTAATGAGCAGTTCTTC.